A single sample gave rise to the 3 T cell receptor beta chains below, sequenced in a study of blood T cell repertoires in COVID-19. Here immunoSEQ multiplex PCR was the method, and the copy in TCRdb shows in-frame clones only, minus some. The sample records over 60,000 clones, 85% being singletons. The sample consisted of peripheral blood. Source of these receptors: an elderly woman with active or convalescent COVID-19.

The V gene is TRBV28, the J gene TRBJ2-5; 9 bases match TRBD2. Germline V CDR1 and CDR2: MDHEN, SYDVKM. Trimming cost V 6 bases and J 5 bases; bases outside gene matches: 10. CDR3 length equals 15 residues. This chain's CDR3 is CASRGGGELWETQYF. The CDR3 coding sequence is TGTGCCAGCAGGGGCGGGGGGGAGTTATGGGAGACCCAGTACTTC.

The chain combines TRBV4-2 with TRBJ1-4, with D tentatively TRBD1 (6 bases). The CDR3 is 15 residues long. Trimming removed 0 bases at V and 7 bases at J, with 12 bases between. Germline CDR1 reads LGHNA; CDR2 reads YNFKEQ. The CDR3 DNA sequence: TGTGCCAGCAGCCAAGATACGGGGGGCGGTGAAAAACTGTTTTTT. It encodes CASSQDTGGGEKLFF.

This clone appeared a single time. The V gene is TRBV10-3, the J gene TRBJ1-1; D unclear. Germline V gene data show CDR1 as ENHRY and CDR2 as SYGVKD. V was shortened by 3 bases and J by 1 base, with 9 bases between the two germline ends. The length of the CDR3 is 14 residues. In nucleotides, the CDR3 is TGTGCCATCAGTGAAGAACAGAGGAACACTGAAGCTTTCTTT. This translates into CAISEEQRNTEAFF.